This TCR beta chain was profiled in a study of cytomegalovirus exposure and HLA in healthy donors. Study findings and constraints: In a later analysis, productive TCRs from donors in an Asian-associated ancestry cluster reportedly carried fewer N-insertions than the cohort mean. Researchers counted approximately 160 TCR beta chains as cytomegalovirus-associated. A prior analysis recorded that most TCR beta V segments were productive about 90% or about 30% of the time. Upon later analysis, HLA-associated TCR beta chains proved more clonally expanded than other, equally common chains.

Primers included in the PCR were 60 Vbeta and 13 Jbeta primers. Some clones are missing from TCRdb's copy, which holds only in-frame ones; the method was immunoSEQ multiplex PCR. The sample contains under 150,000 clones, about 81% of which appear only once. After removal of 0 bases from V and 7 bases from J, the junction contained 0 bases not matched to a gene. CDR1 is SGHTA, CDR2 FQGNSA, per germline. The CDR3 sequence is 13 residues long. With regard to this clone: The antigen remains unidentified.

Material for sequencing was PBMCs. This chain links TRBV7-2 with TRBJ1-3; 7 bases align to TRBD1. The TCR sequence derives from a woman aged 45-59 years in good health and CMV-seropositive. CDR3: CASSLAGGNTIYF. In nucleotides, the CDR3 is TGTGCCAGCAGCTTAGCAGGGGGCAACACCATATATTTT.